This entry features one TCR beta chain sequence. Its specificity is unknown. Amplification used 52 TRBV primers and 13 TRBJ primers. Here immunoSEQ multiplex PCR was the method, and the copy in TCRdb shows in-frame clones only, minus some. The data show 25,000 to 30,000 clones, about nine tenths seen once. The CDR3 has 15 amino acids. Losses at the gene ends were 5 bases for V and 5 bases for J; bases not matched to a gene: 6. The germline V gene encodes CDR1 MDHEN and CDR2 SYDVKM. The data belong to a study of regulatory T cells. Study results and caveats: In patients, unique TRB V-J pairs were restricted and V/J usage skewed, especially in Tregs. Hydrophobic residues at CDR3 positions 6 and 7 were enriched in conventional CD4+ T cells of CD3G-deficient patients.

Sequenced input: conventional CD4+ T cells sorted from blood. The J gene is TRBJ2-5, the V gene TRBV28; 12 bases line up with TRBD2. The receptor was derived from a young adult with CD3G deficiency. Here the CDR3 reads CASSPRLAGAETQYF. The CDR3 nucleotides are TGTGCCAGCAGTCCTCGACTAGCGGGAGCTGAGACCCAGTACTTC.